This T cell receptor (beta chain) was found in a study of vaccination and CD4 T cells after COVID-19. Study background: Post-COVID sampling occurred a median around 100 days after diagnosis (range 35 to 161). The cells were exposed to overlapping spike peptides originating from SARS-CoV-2, HCoV-NL63, HCoV-OC43 and HCoV-229E for stimulation. Study observations and caveats: Convalescent patients had 304 of 307 vaccine-specific clones showing spike mono-reactivity. A comparatively limited set of convalescent patients was examined, with no early post-infection timepoints.

Treatment denoted: roughly 11-day PBMC culture with coronavirus spike peptide pools or control peptides (ViraFEST assay). The CDR3 loop spans 15 amino acids. V lost 3 bases and J lost 1; bases outside the gene matches: 4. Germline V gene lookup returns CDR1 SGHTA and CDR2 FQGNSA. With respect to this clonotype: The antigen remains undetermined.

Cultured CD4+ T-cell DNA underwent Oncomine TCR Beta short-read sequencing. TCRdb itself ran the PCR reads through MiXCR, one entry per CDR3 protein. The sample yields about 26,000 distinct CDR3 sequences, 64% seen once. The sample consisted of CD4+ T cells from blood, cultured in vitro. This TCR was sampled from a human donor who had recovered from COVID-19. The chain carries TRBV7-2 and TRBJ2-3; 7 bases are shared with TRBD2. The CDR3 protein is CASSFSGRRTDTQYF. CDR3 nucleotides: TGTGCCAGCAGCTTTAGCGGGCGCCGCACAGATACGCAGTATTTT.